The 5 T cell receptor beta chains given below trace back to one sample, sequenced in a study of cytomegalovirus exposure and HLA in healthy donors. PCR used 60 Vbeta primers and 13 Jbeta primers. Here immunoSEQ multiplex PCR was the method, and the copy in TCRdb shows in-frame clones only, minus some. The repertoire holds around 110,000 clones, with over 60% as singletons. Material for sequencing was PBMCs. The receptors derive from a woman between 18 and 29 years old in good health and CMV-seropositive.

This chain connects TRBV5-6 to TRBJ1-2, with 10 bases that match TRBD1. This CDR3 is built from 14 residues. The V gene's germline CDR1 is SGHDT and CDR2 YYEEEE. V shed 4 bases and J 4 bases; nucleotides not matched to a gene: 4. The CDR3 DNA follows: TGTGCCAGCAGCACGGACAGGGGGTTCTATGGCTACACCTTC. Its protein product is CASSTDRGFYGYTF.

The chain recombines TRBV25-1 with TRBJ1-2, with a weak D call TRBD1 (5 bases). Germline CDR1 is MGHDK and CDR2 is SYGVNS. This CDR3 is 14 amino acids long. V lost 3 bases and J 4 bases, leaving 12 bases between the germline ends. This CDR3 is CASSERGFGYGYTF. CDR3 nucleotides: TGTGCCAGCAGTGAGCGGGGGTTCGGCTATGGCTACACCTTC.

The chain couples TRBV6-5 to TRBJ2-7; 10 nucleotides agree with TRBD2. The CDR3 totals 13 residues. From germline, CDR1 is MNHEY and CDR2 SVGAGI. With V trimmed by 6 bases and J by 4 bases, 3 bases remained unmatched. CDR3: CASRGTSEYEQYF. In DNA, the CDR3 is TGTGCCAGCAGAGGGACTAGCGAGTACGAGCAGTACTTC.

The chain couples TRBV7-3 to TRBJ1-1; D call uncertain. The CDR3 sequence is 14 residues long. The V gene lost 2 bases and the J gene lost 1 base, with 8 bases spanning the gap. Germline loops: CDR1 SGHTA, CDR2 FQGTGA. The CDR3 coding sequence is TGTGCCAGCAGCTTATCAGGCGCGAACACTGAAGCTTTCTTT. Its translation: CASSLSGANTEAFF.

This clone was observed once. This sequence joins TRBV2 and TRBJ2-7, with TRBD1 as a possible D gene (6 bases). V lost 4 bases to trimming and J lost 2 bases, with 9 bases between them. There are 13 residues in the CDR3. The germline V gene has CDR1 SNHLY and CDR2 FYNNEI. The CDR3 loop reads CASSGQAPYEQYF. CDR3 sequence (DNA): TGTGCCAGCAGTGGACAGGCACCCTACGAGCAGTACTTC.